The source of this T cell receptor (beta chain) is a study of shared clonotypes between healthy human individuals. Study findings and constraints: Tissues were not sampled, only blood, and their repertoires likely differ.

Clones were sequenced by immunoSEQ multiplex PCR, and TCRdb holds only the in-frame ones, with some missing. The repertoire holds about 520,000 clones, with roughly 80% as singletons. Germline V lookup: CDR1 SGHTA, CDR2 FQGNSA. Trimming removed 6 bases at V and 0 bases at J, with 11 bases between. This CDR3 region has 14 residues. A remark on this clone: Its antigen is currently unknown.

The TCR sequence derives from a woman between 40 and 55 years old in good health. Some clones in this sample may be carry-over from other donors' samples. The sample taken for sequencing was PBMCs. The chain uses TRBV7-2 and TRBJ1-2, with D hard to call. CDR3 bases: TGTGCCAGCAGTTCCACCCCGCCTAACTATGGCTACACCTTC. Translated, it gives CASSSTPPNYGYTF.